A selection of T cell receptor beta chains follows, all from one sample in a study of blood T cells in healthy people across ages. Each CDR3 protein gets one entry after TCRdb re-called the 5' RACE reads with MiXCR. The table lists 750,000 to 950,000 distinct CDR3 sequences, roughly 29% of them singletons. Another study also made use of these data, one on T cells of mothers and their children.

Source material: blood. These TCRs come from a woman aged 40-49 years in good health. CDR3s include the opening cysteine and the closing phenylalanine or tryptophan. D genes are given only for firm matches. The size of a clone is reported for some rows only, either as once, few or many, or as a class for expanded clones.

>TRBV5-5|TRBJ2-3|-|17|TRBD1
CASSDRRTGTSSDTQYF
TGTGCCAGCAGCGACCGCCGGACAGGGACGTCATCAGATACGCAGTATTTT
>TRBV5-1|TRBJ1-1|few|13|-
CASSLEVITEAFF
TGCGCCAGCAGCTTGGAGGTGATCACTGAAGCTTTCTTT
>TRBV27|TRBJ1-2|few|14|TRBD1
CASSFQGALGGYTF
TGTGCCAGCAGTTTCCAGGGGGCCTTAGGAGGCTACACCTTC
>TRBV4-1|TRBJ2-2|-|17|TRBD2
CAGSQEGTSGGAGELFF
TGCGCCGGCAGCCAAGAGGGGACTAGCGGGGGGGCCGGGGAGCTGTTTTTT
>TRBV6-5|TRBJ2-1|-|15|-
CASSQDSSLYNEQFF
TGTGCCAGCAGTCAAGATTCAAGTCTCTACAATGAGCAGTTCTTC
>TRBV6-6|TRBJ2-5|-|15|-
CASRGTGKGGETQYF
TGTGCCAGCAGAGGGACGGGGAAGGGGGGAGAGACCCAGTACTTC
>TRBV28|TRBJ2-7|few|16|TRBD1
CASSSPTGGTPYEQYF
TGTGCCAGCAGTAGCCCAACAGGGGGCACCCCCTACGAGCAGTACTTC
>TRBV12-3/TRBV12-4|TRBJ2-5|many|16|TRBD2
CASSSGGGNSRETQYF
TGTGCCAGCAGTTCCGGCGGGGGAAACAGCAGAGAGACCCAGTACTTC
>TRBV19|TRBJ2-7|-|15|-
CASSIGATGSYEQYF
TGTGCCAGTAGTATCGGGGCAACCGGGAGCTACGAGCAGTACTTC
>TRBV20-1|TRBJ2-4|-|16|TRBD2
CSARAPGLATKNIQYF
TGCAGTGCTAGAGCCCCGGGACTAGCGACGAAAAACATTCAGTACTTC
>TRBV20-1|TRBJ1-2|few|13|TRBD1
CSVPTGAGNGYTF
TGCAGTGTTCCGACAGGGGCGGGAAATGGCTACACCTTC
>TRBV19|TRBJ1-2|few|14|TRBD1
CASTTGQGLSGYTF
TGTGCCAGTACCACGGGACAGGGCTTGAGCGGCTACACCTTC
>TRBV29-1|TRBJ2-3|-|15|TRBD2
CSVEGLAGAADTQYF
TGCAGCGTTGAGGGGCTAGCGGGAGCGGCAGATACGCAGTATTTT
>TRBV12-3/TRBV12-4|TRBJ2-1|-|14|-
CASSLTYSYNEQFF
TGTGCCAGCAGTCTGACATATTCCTACAATGAGCAGTTCTTC
>TRBV9|TRBJ2-1|-|19|TRBD2
CASSVATGAGGLHYNEQFF
TGTGCCAGCAGCGTAGCTACTGGTGCGGGGGGGCTCCATTACAATGAGCAGTTCTTC
>TRBV27|TRBJ1-6|-|16|-
CASSSLKGPFDSPLHF
TGTGCCAGCAGCTCATTAAAGGGACCTTTCGATTCACCCCTCCACTTT
>TRBV5-5|TRBJ2-4|-|14|TRBD1
CASSPWGTGNIQYF
TGTGCCAGCAGCCCATGGGGGACAGGGAACATTCAGTACTTC
>TRBV12-3/TRBV12-4|TRBJ2-3|-|15|-
CASSLSGVRVDTQYF
TGTGCCAGCAGTTTATCAGGGGTAAGGGTAGATACGCAGTATTTT
>TRBV4-1|TRBJ1-4|few|16|-
CASSQRVVATNEKLFF
TGCGCCAGCAGCCAACGAGTCGTTGCAACTAATGAAAAACTGTTTTTT
>TRBV20-1|TRBJ2-5|few|15|TRBD1
CSARDRTGSWYEQYF
TGCAGTGCTAGAGATAGGACAGGCTCGTGGTATGAGCAGTACTTC
>TRBV4-3|TRBJ2-5|-|16|TRBD1
CASSPKEQGLQETQYF
TGCGCCAGCAGCCCCAAAGAACAGGGGCTCCAAGAGACCCAGTACTTC
>TRBV12-3/TRBV12-4|TRBJ2-4|-|15|TRBD1
CASSPQTGGVDIQYF
TGTGCCAGCAGTCCCCAGACAGGGGGGGTTGACATTCAGTACTTC
>TRBV6-5|TRBJ1-6|few|15|-
CASSYLQGGNSPLHF
TGTGCCAGCAGTTACCTCCAGGGAGGTAATTCACCCCTCCACTTT
>TRBV5-1|TRBJ2-7|many|15|-
CASSLGWGNSYEQYF
TGCGCCAGCAGCTTGGGGTGGGGGAACTCCTACGAGCAGTACTTC
>TRBV4-1|TRBJ1-6|few|15|TRBD1
CASSQGGQAYSPLHF
TGCGCCAGCAGCCAAGGGGGACAGGCGTATTCACCCCTCCACTTT
>TRBV24-1|TRBJ1-4|many|18|TRBD1
CATRFWGARDSPNEKLFF
TGTGCCACCAGATTCTGGGGGGCCCGGGACAGCCCTAATGAAAAACTGTTTTTT
>TRBV5-6|TRBJ2-1|-|12|-
CASSFRTAEQFF
TGTGCCAGCAGCTTCCGGACGGCGGAGCAGTTCTTC
>TRBV28|TRBJ1-5|-|15|-
CASTKGSYSNQPQHF
TGTGCCAGCACGAAGGGGTCCTATAGCAATCAGCCCCAGCATTTT
>TRBV12-3/TRBV12-4|TRBJ1-2|-|13|-
CASRPARPYGYTF
TGTGCCAGCAGACCCGCACGGCCTTATGGCTACACCTTC
>TRBV20-1|TRBJ1-2|-|16|-
CSARVSTEKISHGYTF
TGCAGTGCTAGAGTTTCTACAGAAAAAATAAGCCATGGCTACACCTTC
>TRBV30|TRBJ2-6|-|12|-
CAWALTANVLTF
TGTGCCTGGGCTTTAACTGCCAACGTCCTGACTTTC
>TRBV5-1|TRBJ2-5|few|13|-
CASSSAYQETQYF
TGCGCCAGCAGCTCCGCGTACCAAGAGACCCAGTACTTC
>TRBV7-2|TRBJ2-4|-|17|-
CASSLGGGSLVDNERYF
TGTGCCAGCAGCTTAGGAGGTGGCAGCCTGGTCGACAATGAGCGGTACTTC
>TRBV3-1|TRBJ2-1|-|13|-
CASSQELGAAKFF
TGTGCCAGCAGCCAAGAGTTGGGGGCTGCTAAGTTCTTC
>TRBV6-4|TRBJ1-1|few|18|-
CASSDSSLSGLTNTEAFF
TGTGCCAGCAGTGACTCTTCTCTATCGGGACTTACGAACACTGAAGCTTTCTTT
>TRBV20-1|TRBJ2-3|-|12|-
CSAPSPGDTQYF
TGCAGTGCTCCTAGCCCGGGTGATACGCAGTATTTT
>TRBV6-5|TRBJ2-7|many|14|TRBD1
CASNTGGADYEQYF
TGTGCCAGCAATACAGGGGGCGCAGACTACGAGCAGTACTTC
>TRBV9|TRBJ2-7|many|15|TRBD1
CASSVDRGASYEQYF
TGTGCCAGCAGCGTAGACAGGGGGGCCTCCTACGAGCAGTACTTC
>TRBV3-1|TRBJ1-4|-|15|-
CASSQGLATNEKLFF
TGTGCCAGCAGCCAAGGTCTCGCAACTAATGAAAAACTGTTTTTT
>TRBV7-7|TRBJ2-5|-|15|TRBD2
CASSSPLAGSETQYF
TGTGCCAGCAGCTCACCTCTAGCGGGGTCGGAGACCCAGTACTTC
>TRBV2|TRBJ1-2|-|15|TRBD1
CASNLERQGGKGYTF
TGTGCCAGCAACCTAGAAAGACAGGGAGGAAAGGGCTACACCTTC
>TRBV20-1|TRBJ1-5|-|14|-
CSARDNSYNQPQHF
TGCAGTGCTAGAGATAACAGTTACAATCAGCCCCAGCATTTT
>TRBV9|TRBJ2-4|-|16|-
CASSTTTTSSYNEQYF
TGTGCCAGCAGCACTACCACCACTTCTTCCTACAATGAGCAGTACTTC
>TRBV9|TRBJ2-3|-|17|TRBD2
CASTDPSGGASTDTQYF
TGTGCCAGCACTGATCCTAGCGGGGGCGCTAGCACAGATACGCAGTATTTT
>TRBV5-5|TRBJ2-1|few|15|-
CASTSVGGDYNEQFF
TGTGCCAGCACCTCCGTGGGCGGGGATTACAATGAGCAGTTCTTC
>TRBV6-2/TRBV6-3|TRBJ1-2|-|17|-
CASSYGAGSASHYGYTF
TGTGCCAGCAGTTACGGGGCAGGATCTGCTTCCCACTATGGCTACACCTTC
>TRBV7-9|TRBJ2-1|many|16|-
CASSLTGGPPYDEQFF
TGTGCCAGCAGCTTAACGGGGGGCCCGCCGTACGATGAGCAGTTCTTC
>TRBV19|TRBJ2-7|-|14|-
CASSNTFGTYEQYF
TGTGCCAGTAGTAACACCTTTGGGACCTACGAGCAGTACTTC